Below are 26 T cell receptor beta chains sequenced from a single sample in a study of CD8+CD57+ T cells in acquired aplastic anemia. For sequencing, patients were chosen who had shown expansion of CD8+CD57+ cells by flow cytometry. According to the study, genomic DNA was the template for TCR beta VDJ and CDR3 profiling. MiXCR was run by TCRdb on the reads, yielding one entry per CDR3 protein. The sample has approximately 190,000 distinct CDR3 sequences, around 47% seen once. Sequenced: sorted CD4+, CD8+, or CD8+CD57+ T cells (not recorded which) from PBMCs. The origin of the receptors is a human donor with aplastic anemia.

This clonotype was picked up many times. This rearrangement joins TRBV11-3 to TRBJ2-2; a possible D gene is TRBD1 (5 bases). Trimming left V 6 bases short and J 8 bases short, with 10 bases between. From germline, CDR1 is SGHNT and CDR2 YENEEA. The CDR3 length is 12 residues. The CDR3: CASSLGQGELFF. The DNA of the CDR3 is TGTGCCAGCAGTTTGGGGCAGGGGGAGCTGTTTTTT.

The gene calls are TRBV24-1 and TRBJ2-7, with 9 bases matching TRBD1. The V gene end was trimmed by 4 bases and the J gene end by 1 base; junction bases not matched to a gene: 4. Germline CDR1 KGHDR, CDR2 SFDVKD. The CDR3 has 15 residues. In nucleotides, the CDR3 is TGTGCCACCAGTGAAGCCGGGACAGGGTCCTACGAGCAGTACTTC. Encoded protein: CATSEAGTGSYEQYF.

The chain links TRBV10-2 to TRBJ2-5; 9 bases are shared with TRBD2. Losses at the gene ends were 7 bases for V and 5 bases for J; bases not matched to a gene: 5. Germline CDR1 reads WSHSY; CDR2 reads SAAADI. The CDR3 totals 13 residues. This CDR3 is CASTGGGVETQYF. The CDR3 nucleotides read TGCGCCAGCACTGGCGGGGGGGTTGAGACCCAGTACTTC.

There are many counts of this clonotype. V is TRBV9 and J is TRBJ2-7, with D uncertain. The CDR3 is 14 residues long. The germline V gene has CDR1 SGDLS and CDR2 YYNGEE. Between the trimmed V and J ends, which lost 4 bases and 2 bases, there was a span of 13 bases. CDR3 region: CASSRREDTYEQYF. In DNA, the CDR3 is TGTGCCAGCAGCCGAAGGGAAGATACCTACGAGCAGTACTTC.

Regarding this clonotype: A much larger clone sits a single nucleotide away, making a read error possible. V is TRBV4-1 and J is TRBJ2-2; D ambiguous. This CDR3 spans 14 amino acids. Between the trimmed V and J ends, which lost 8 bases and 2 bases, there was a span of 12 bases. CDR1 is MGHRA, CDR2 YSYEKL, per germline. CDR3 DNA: TGCGCCAGCGGGCCTCCCTTAAACACCGGGGAGCTGTTTTTT. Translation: CASGPPLNTGELFF.

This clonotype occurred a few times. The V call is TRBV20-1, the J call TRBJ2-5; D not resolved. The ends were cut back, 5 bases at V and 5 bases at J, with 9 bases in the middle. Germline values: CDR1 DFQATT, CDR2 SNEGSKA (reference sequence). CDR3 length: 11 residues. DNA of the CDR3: TGCAGTGCTGCCCCCGGGGAGACCCAGTACTTC. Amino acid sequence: CSAAPGETQYF.

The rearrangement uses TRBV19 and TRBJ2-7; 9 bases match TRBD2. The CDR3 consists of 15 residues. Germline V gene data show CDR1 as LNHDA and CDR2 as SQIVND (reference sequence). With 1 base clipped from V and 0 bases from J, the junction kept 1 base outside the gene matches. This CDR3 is CASSIGGLASYEQYF. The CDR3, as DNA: TGTGCCAGTAGTATAGGGGGACTAGCCTCCTACGAGCAGTACTTC.

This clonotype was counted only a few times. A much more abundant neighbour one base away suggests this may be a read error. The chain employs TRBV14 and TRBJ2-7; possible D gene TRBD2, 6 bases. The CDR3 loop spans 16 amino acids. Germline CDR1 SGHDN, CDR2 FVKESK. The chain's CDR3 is CAGSQEVRTTPNEQYF. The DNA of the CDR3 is TGTGCCGGCAGCCAAGAGGTCAGGACTACCCCGAACGAGCAGTACTTC. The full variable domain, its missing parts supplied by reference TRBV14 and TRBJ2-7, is EAGVTQFPSHSVIEKGQTVTLRCDPISGHDNLYWYRRVMGKEIKFLLHFVKESKQDESGMPNNRFLAERTGGTYSTLKVQPAELEDSGVYFCAGSQEVRTTPNEQYFGPGTRLTVT.

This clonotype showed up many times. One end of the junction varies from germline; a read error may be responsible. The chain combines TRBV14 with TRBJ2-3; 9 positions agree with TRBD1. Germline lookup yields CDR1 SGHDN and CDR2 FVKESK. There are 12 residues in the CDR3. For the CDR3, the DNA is TGTGCCAGCAGCCCCCACCGGGACAGGGCGAAATTT. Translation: CASSPHRDRAKF.

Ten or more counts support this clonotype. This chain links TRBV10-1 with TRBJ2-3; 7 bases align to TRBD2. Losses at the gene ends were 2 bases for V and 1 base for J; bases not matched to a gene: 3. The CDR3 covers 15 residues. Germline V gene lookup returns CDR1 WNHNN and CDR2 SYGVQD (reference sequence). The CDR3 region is CASSEVLAGTDTQYF. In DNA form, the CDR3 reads TGCGCCAGCAGTGAGGTCCTAGCGGGCACAGATACGCAGTATTTT.

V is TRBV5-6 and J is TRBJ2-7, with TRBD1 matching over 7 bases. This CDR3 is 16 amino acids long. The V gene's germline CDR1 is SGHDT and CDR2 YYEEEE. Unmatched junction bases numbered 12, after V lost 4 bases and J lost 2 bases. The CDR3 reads CASSIRRQGPTYEQYF. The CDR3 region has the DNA TGTGCCAGCAGCATCCGTAGACAGGGACCGACCTACGAGCAGTACTTC. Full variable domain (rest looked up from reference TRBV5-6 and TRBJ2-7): DAGVTQSPTHLIKTRGQQVTLRCSPKSGHDTVSWYQQALGQGPQFIFQYYEEEERQRGNFPDRFSGHQFPNYSSELNVNALLLGDSALYLCASSIRRQGPTYEQYFGPGTRLTVT.

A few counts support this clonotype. In DNA form, the CDR3 reads TGTGCCAGCAGCTTTAGACAGGGAGAGCGGGTGGATGAAAAACTGTTTTTT. Translating gives CASSFRQGERVDEKLFF. The chain joins TRBV13 to TRBJ1-4, with 7 bases identical to TRBD1. Germline V gene lookup returns CDR1 PRHDT and CDR2 FYEKMQ (reference sequence). With 3 bases clipped from V and 6 bases from J, the junction kept 13 bases outside the gene matches. There are 17 residues in the CDR3.

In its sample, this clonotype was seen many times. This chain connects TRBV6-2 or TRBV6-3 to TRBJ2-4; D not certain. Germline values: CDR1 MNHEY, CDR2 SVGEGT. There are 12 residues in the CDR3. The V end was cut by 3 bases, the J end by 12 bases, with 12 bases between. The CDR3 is CASSYYEGNQYF. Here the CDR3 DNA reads TGTGCCAGCAGTTATTACGAAGGGAATCAGTACTTC.

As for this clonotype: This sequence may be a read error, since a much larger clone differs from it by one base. The CDR3 DNA reads as TGTGCCAGCAGCTTGAGAAGGGATTTTAGGGGCGAGCAGCACTTC. Protein product: CASSLRRDFRGEQHF. The chain joins TRBV5-6 to TRBJ2-7, with a possible D match to TRBD1 (5 bases). The length of the CDR3 is 15 residues. Germline-derived CDR1 and CDR2 are SGHDT and YYEEEE.

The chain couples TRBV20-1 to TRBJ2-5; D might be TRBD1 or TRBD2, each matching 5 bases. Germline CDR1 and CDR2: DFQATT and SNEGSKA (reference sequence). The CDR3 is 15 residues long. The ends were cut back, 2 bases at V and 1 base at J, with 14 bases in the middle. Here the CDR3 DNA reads TGCAGTGCTAGAAGGAGGCAGGGTTTCCAAGAGACCCAGTACTTC. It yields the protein CSARRRQGFQETQYF.

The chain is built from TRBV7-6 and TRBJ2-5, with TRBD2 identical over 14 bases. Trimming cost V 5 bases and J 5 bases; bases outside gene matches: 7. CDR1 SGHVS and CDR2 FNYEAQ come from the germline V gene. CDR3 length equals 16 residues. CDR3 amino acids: CASSQTSGRALETQYF. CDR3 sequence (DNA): TGTGCCAGCAGCCAGACTAGCGGGAGGGCCTTGGAGACCCAGTACTTC.

CDR3 DNA sequence: TGTGCCAAAGGCGTTTTGAGGGACACTGAAGCTTTCTTT. Protein product: CAKGVLRDTEAFF. This chain uses TRBV2 with TRBJ1-1, with D uncertain. Deletions cut 10 bases from V and 3 bases from J, with 15 bases between. CDR3 length: 13 residues. Germline V CDR1 and CDR2: SNHLY, FYNNEI.

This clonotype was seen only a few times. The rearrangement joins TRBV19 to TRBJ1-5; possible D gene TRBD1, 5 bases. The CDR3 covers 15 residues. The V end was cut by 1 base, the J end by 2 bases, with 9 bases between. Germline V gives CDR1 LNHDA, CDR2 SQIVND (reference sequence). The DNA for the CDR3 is TGTGCCAGTAGTATAGGTACACAGGGCAATCAGCCCCAGCATTTT. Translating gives CASSIGTQGNQPQHF.

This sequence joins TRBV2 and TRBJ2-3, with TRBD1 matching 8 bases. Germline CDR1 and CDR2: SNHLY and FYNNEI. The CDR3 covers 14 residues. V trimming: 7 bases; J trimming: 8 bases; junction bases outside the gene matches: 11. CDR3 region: CASTKDRAGGTQYF. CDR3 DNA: TGTGCCAGCACTAAGGACAGGGCGGGCGGTACGCAGTATTTT. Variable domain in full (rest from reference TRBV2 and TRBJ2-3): EPEVTQTPSHQVTQMGQEVILRCVPISNHLYFYWYRQILGQKVEFLVSFYNNEISEKSEIFDDQFSVERPDGSNFTLKIRSTKLEDSAMYFCASTKDRAGGTQYFGPGTRLTVL.

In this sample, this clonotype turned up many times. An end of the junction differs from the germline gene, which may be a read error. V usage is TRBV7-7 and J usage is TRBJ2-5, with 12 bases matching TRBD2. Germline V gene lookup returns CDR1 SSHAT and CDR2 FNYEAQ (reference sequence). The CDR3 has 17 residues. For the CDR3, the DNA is TGTGCTAGCAGCTTAGGTGCTAGCGGGAGGGTCACGGAGACCCAGTACTTC. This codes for CASSLGASGRVTETQYF.

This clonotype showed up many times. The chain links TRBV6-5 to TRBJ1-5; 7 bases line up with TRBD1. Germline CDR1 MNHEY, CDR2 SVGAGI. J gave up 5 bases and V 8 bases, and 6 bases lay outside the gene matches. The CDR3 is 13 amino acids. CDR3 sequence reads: CASARGRDQPQHF. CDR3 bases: TGTGCCAGCGCAAGGGGGCGTGATCAGCCCCAGCATTTT.

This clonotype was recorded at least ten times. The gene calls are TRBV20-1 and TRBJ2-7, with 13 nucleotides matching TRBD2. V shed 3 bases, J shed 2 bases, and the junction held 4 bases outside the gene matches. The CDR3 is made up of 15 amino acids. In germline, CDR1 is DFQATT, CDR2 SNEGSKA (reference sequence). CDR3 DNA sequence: TGCAGTGCTAGGCTAGGGACTAGCGGGACCTACGAGCAGTACTTC. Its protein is CSARLGTSGTYEQYF.

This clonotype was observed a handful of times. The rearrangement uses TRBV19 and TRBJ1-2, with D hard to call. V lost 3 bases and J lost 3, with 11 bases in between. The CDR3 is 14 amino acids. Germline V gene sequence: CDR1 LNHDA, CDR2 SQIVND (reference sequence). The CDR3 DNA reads TGTGCCAGTAGTATCCCTGCCAGCGACTATGGCTACACCTTC. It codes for CASSIPASDYGYTF.

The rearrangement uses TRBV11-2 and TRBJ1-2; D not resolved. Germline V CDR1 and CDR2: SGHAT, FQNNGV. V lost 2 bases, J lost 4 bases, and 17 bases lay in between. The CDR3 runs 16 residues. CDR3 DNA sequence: TGTGCCAGCAGCTTATTCGGCAATTACTCCCGCTATGGCTACACCTTC. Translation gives CASSLFGNYSRYGYTF.

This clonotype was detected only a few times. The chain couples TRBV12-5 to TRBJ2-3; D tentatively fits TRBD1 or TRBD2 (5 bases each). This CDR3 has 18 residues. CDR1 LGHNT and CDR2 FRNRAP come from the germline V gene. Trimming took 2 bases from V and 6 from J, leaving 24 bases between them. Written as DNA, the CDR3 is TGTGCTAGTGGTTTGCCTCACCGGGACCGAGGCTTAGCGGATACGCAGTATTTT. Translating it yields CASGLPHRDRGLADTQYF.

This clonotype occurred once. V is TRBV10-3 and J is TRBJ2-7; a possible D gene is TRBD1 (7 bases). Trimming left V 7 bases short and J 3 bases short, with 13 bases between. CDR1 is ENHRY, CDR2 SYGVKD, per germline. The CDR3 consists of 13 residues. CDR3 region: CAITAGGSYEQYF. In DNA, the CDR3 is TGTGCCATCACTGCAGGGGGGAGCTACGAGCAGTACTTC.